These 6 T cell receptor beta chains share one sample of origin, sequenced in a study of blood T cell repertoires in COVID-19. Data came from immunoSEQ multiplex PCR; TCRdb stores just in-frame clones and leaves some out. The repertoire includes a few hundred thousand clones, 89% of them detected once, and approximately 4.6% sits in the top ten. Material for sequencing was peripheral blood. The receptor source for this set is a woman aged 40 to 50 who had recovered from COVID-19.

This clone was counted once. The J gene is TRBJ1-1, the V gene TRBV4-1, with 8 bases that match TRBD1. Germline assignment: CDR1 MGHRA and CDR2 YSYEKL. V lost 4 bases, J lost 0 bases, and 4 bases stayed unmatched. The CDR3 runs 15 residues. CDR3 bases: TGCGCCAGCAGCCGAGGGACAGGAATGAACACTGAAGCTTTCTTT. This encodes CASSRGTGMNTEAFF.

The chain links TRBV27 to TRBJ1-2, with TRBD1 matching over 9 bases. Germline V lookup: CDR1 MNHEY, CDR2 SMNVEV (reference sequence). Germline trimming cut 5 bases from V and 2 bases from J; bases unmatched to any gene: 6. The CDR3 length is 15 residues. CDR3 protein: CASSRGTGNNYGYTF. The CDR3 nucleotides are TGTGCCAGCAGTCGGGGGACAGGGAACAACTATGGCTACACCTTC.

CDR3: CASPDNSPLHF. DNA of the CDR3: TGTGCCAGCCCAGATAATTCACCCCTCCACTTT. The chain recombines TRBV7-9 with TRBJ1-6; D unresolved. Deletions cut 8 bases from V and 5 bases from J, with 4 bases between. This CDR3 region has 11 residues. Germline V lookup: CDR1 SEHNR, CDR2 FQNEAQ (reference sequence).

The chain has TRBV4-1 and TRBJ1-1; a weak D match, TRBD1 (5 bases). The length of the CDR3 is 17 residues. CDR1 is MGHRA, CDR2 YSYEKL, per germline. Trimming took 5 bases from V and 6 from J, leaving 25 bases between them. The CDR3 reads CASSSVRRIGRQSEAFF. The CDR3, as DNA: TGCGCCAGCAGCTCTGTCCGACGGATAGGAAGACAGTCTGAAGCTTTCTTT.

This rearrangement joins TRBV27 to TRBJ2-7; weak D call: TRBD2 (6 bases). This CDR3 contains 13 residues. Trimming stripped 5 bases from V and 2 bases from J, with 10 bases between. Germline values: CDR1 MNHEY, CDR2 SMNVEV (reference sequence). CDR3 sequence (DNA): TGTGCCAGCAGTCCCCCGGGAGCCTACGAGCAGTACGTC. It specifies CASSPPGAYEQYV.

V gene TRBV4-1 combines with J gene TRBJ1-2; D gene ambiguous. The V gene's germline CDR1 is MGHRA and CDR2 YSYEKL. This CDR3 spans 16 amino acids. V was trimmed by 6 bases and J by 3 bases, leaving 20 bases between them. In DNA, the CDR3 is TGCGCCAGCAGGCCCAGCGAGGGCCGTTGGTACTATGGCTACACCTTC. This gives the protein CASRPSEGRWYYGYTF.